The 14 T cell receptor beta chains presented below share a single source sample, sequenced in a study of blood T cell repertoires in COVID-19. Profiled with immunoSEQ multiplex PCR; TCRdb holds only in-frame clones, not every one. The table shows 250,000 to 400,000 clones, with approximately 89% occurring only once. Sequencing was carried out using peripheral blood. The receptor set was obtained from a woman in her 30s with COVID-19, enrolled during active disease.

Only one count was recorded for this clone. The chain has TRBV24-1 and TRBJ2-2; maybe TRBD2 (5 bases). The germline CDR1 and CDR2 sequences are KGHDR and SFDVKD. There are 15 residues in the CDR3. Trimming removed 4 bases at V and 7 bases at J, with 15 bases between. The CDR3 DNA reads TGTGCCACCAGTGACCCCGGACGTGAGGGCGGGGAGCTGTTTTTT. The encoded protein is CATSDPGREGGELFF.

The CDR3 sequence is CASSLSRDNEQFF. The CDR3, as DNA: TGCGCCAGCAGCCTGTCCAGGGACAATGAGCAGTTCTTC. The chain carries TRBV4-3 and TRBJ2-1; D is possibly TRBD1 (5 bases). The CDR3 length is 13 residues. The germline V gene has CDR1 LGHNA and CDR2 YSLEER. V was clipped by 4 bases and J by 5 bases, with 9 bases between them.

The chain couples TRBV24-1 to TRBJ1-2; no definite D call. The CDR3 contains 13 residues. V was shortened by 5 bases and J by 0 bases, with 6 bases between the two germline ends. CDR1 and CDR2 (germline): KGHDR, SFDVKD. The CDR3 DNA reads TGTGCCACCAGTGCAGAACCTAACTATGGCTACACCTTC. Amino acids: CATSAEPNYGYTF.

V and J are TRBV5-6 and TRBJ2-7; D might be TRBD1 (6 bases). V shed 6 bases and J shed 4 bases, with 14 bases lying between them. This CDR3 region has 13 residues. Germline V gene sequence: CDR1 SGHDT, CDR2 YYEEEE. CDR3 amino acids: CASTHRGHYEQYF. CDR3 nucleotides: TGTGCCAGCACCCATCGGGGACATTACGAGCAGTACTTC.

V is TRBV18 and J is TRBJ1-1; D might be TRBD1 (5 bases). CDR3 length: 15 amino acids. The germline gives CDR1 KGHSH, CDR2 LQKENI. Trimming took 2 bases from V and 4 from J, leaving 14 bases between them. The CDR3 loop reads CASSPGLRDGTEAFF. The CDR3 DNA reads as TGTGCCAGCTCACCAGGGCTCAGGGATGGCACTGAAGCTTTCTTT.

The genes are TRBV5-5 and TRBJ2-2; D might be TRBD2 (6 bases). From germline, CDR1 is SGHKS and CDR2 YYEKEE (reference sequence). Trimming took off 1 base at V and 0 bases at J, with 13 bases between the two ends. This CDR3 is built from 17 residues. The DNA of the CDR3 is TGTGCCAGCAGCTTGAGGTCGGCGGGAACGAACACCGGGGAGCTGTTTTTT. Translating it yields CASSLRSAGTNTGELFF. The variable domain in full, completed from reference TRBV5-5 and TRBJ2-2, reads DAGVTQSPTHLIKTRGQQVTLRCSPISGHKSVSWYQQVLGQGPQFIFQYYEKEERGRGNFPDRFSARQFPNYSSELNVNALLLGDSALYLCASSLRSAGTNTGELFFGEGSRLTVL.

The genes are TRBV11-3 and TRBJ2-1; 9 bases map to TRBD1. Germline trimming cut 4 bases from V and 4 bases from J; bases unmatched to any gene: 5. Looked up from germline, CDR1 is SGHNT and CDR2 is YENEEA. This CDR3 is 15 amino acids long. The CDR3 nucleotides read TGTGCCAGCAGCTCCGGGGACAGGGCGTACAATGAGCAGTTCTTC. Protein: CASSSGDRAYNEQFF.

V usage is TRBV10-2 and J usage is TRBJ1-2, with 9 positions matching TRBD1. CDR3 length: 17 residues. The V and J ends lost 3 bases and 6 bases, in that order; junction bases with no gene match: 14. Germline loops: CDR1 WSHSY, CDR2 SAAADI. This chain's CDR3 is CASSDFSLGQGVNGYTF. CDR3 nucleotide sequence: TGCGCCAGCAGTGATTTTTCTTTGGGACAGGGTGTCAATGGCTACACCTTC.

This chain connects TRBV4-1 to TRBJ1-1; 10 nucleotides agree with TRBD1. The CDR3 contains 15 residues. From germline, CDR1 is MGHRA and CDR2 YSYEKL. Trimming took 6 bases from V and 3 from J; bases not matched to a gene: 7. CDR3 loop: CASRPWTGGDTEAFF. The CDR3 DNA reads TGCGCCAGCAGGCCTTGGACAGGGGGGGACACTGAAGCTTTCTTT.

The CDR3 protein is CASDRGGETGNTIYF. DNA of the CDR3: TGTGCCAGTGACCGCGGGGGGGAGACTGGAAACACCATATATTTT. The J gene is TRBJ1-3, the V gene TRBV19; TRBD1 is a possible D gene (5 bases). CDR3 length: 15 residues. Trimming stripped 8 bases from V and 2 bases from J, with 16 bases between. CDR1 is LNHDA and CDR2 is SQIVND in the germline V gene (reference sequence). Full variable domain (remainder filled in from reference TRBV19 and TRBJ1-3): DGGITQSPKYLFRKEGQNVTLSCEQNLNHDAMYWYRQDPGQGLRLIYYSQIVNDFQKGDIAEGYSVSREKKESFPLTVTSAQKNPTAFYLCASDRGGETGNTIYFGEGSWLTVV.

V usage is TRBV19 and J usage is TRBJ1-5, with TRBD1 identical over 8 bases. The ends lost 3 bases at V and 4 bases at J; junction bases unmatched: 5. In germline, CDR1 is LNHDA, CDR2 SQIVND (reference sequence). The CDR3 contains 15 residues. The CDR3 DNA sequence: TGTGCCAGTAGTATTGACAGGGGCGGGAATCAGCCCCAGCATTTT. Translating it yields CASSIDRGGNQPQHF.

The rearrangement uses TRBV6-5 and TRBJ2-3, with D tentatively TRBD2 (6 bases). Germline V gene lookup returns CDR1 MNHEY and CDR2 SVGAGI. V shed 3 bases and J shed 2 bases, with 12 bases lying between them. CDR3 size: 15 residues. CDR3 amino acids: CASSYRGLLTDTQYF. The CDR3 coding sequence is TGTGCCAGCAGTTATCGGGGACTCCTCACAGATACGCAGTATTTT.

V gene TRBV6-1 combines with J gene TRBJ2-1, with a possible D match to TRBD2 (7 bases). V lost 2 bases and J lost 10, with 15 bases in between. In germline, CDR1 is MNHNS, CDR2 SASEGT. The CDR3 sequence is 14 residues long. The CDR3: CASSELGGGAEQFF. CDR3 sequence (DNA): TGTGCCAGCAGTGAACTGGGAGGGGGGGCCGAGCAGTTCTTC.

J is TRBJ2-7 and V is TRBV6-5; TRBD1 might be the D (5 bases). This CDR3 is 15 amino acids long. V lost 0 bases to trimming and J lost 2 bases, with 11 bases between them. CDR1 and CDR2 from the germline V gene are MNHEY and SVGAGI. CDR3 in DNA: TGTGCCAGCAGTTACTCCCATGGGGCTACCTACGAGCAGTACTTC. Amino acid sequence: CASSYSHGATYEQYF.